This is a list of T cell receptor beta chains from one sample in a study of early T cells in non-severe SARS-CoV-2 infection. From the 5' RACE reads, TCRdb called clonotypes with MiXCR, one entry per CDR3 protein. This sample has 85,000 to 95,000 distinct CDR3 sequences; approximately 16% occur once, and the top ten carry just over 5%. The sequencing here drew on whole blood, taken at baseline. These TCRs come from an adult who was a healthcare worker with PCR-confirmed SARS-CoV-2 infection or an uninfected control (not recorded which). Each CDR3 is given with its conserved first and last residue. D genes are given only for firm matches. Expanded clones get a size class; other rows say once, few or many, or leave the size out.

J gene,V gene,D gene,clone size,CDR3 protein,CDR3 DNA
TRBJ1-4,TRBV12-3/TRBV12-4,.,few,CASSPALGGELFF,TGTGCCAGCAGTCCCGCTCTGGGTGGAGAACTGTTTTTT
TRBJ1-2,TRBV19,.,.,CASSRTGHTNYGYTF,TGTGCCAGTAGTAGAACCGGACACACCAACTATGGCTACACCTTC
TRBJ2-4,TRBV30,.,.,CAWSKPLAKNIQYF,TGTGCCTGGAGTAAACCCTTAGCCAAAAACATTCAGTACTTC
TRBJ2-2,TRBV7-3,.,.,CASSTQPGPGELFF,TGTGCCAGCAGCACCCAGCCAGGGCCCGGGGAGCTGTTTTTT
TRBJ2-7,TRBV28,TRBD2,few,CASSATSGRGTYEQYF,TGTGCCAGCAGTGCGACTAGCGGGAGGGGAACCTACGAGCAGTACTTC
TRBJ2-5,TRBV29-1,TRBD2,few,CSARRAGGPQTQYF,TGCAGCGCCCGGAGGGCGGGAGGGCCACAGACCCAGTACTTC
TRBJ2-1,TRBV19,.,few,CAETCPNEQFF,TGTGCCGAAACTTGCCCAAATGAGCAGTTCTTC
TRBJ2-1,TRBV7-3,TRBD2,.,CASNSGSGVYNEQFF,TGTGCCAGCAATAGCGGGAGTGGCGTTTACAATGAGCAGTTCTTC
TRBJ2-4,TRBV18,TRBD1,.,CASSRGQVLAKNIQYF,TGTGCCAGCTCACGAGGACAGGTCCTAGCCAAAAACATTCAGTACTTC
TRBJ1-1,TRBV7-8,.,few,CASSLTGLSRAFF,TGTGCCAGCAGCCTTACAGGGCTGAGTCGAGCTTTCTTT
TRBJ2-7,TRBV7-9,TRBD2,.,CASSPPAGAKGEQYF,TGTGCCAGCAGCCCCCCGGCGGGAGCCAAGGGCGAGCAGTACTTC
TRBJ2-2,TRBV4-3,.,.,CASSQGGTPLFF,TGCGCCAGCAGCCAAGGAGGAACCCCTCTGTTTTTT
TRBJ2-1,TRBV6-2/TRBV6-3,.,few,CASSKTAGGYNEQFF,TGTGCCAGCAGTAAGACGGCTGGGGGTTACAATGAGCAGTTCTTC
TRBJ2-7,TRBV28,.,many,CASSLGRAEQYF,TGTGCCAGCAGCCTTGGACGAGCCGAGCAGTACTTC
TRBJ2-3,TRBV12-3/TRBV12-4,TRBD2,many,CASSSPAGTSASSTDTQYF,TGTGCCAGCAGTTCCCCGGCGGGGACTAGCGCCTCTAGCACAGATACGCAGTATTTT
TRBJ2-5,TRBV18,.,many,CASSPATVQETQYF,TGTGCCAGCTCACCAGCCACGGTCCAAGAGACCCAGTACTTC
TRBJ2-7,TRBV28,TRBD2,.,CASRRGLAGLNPYEQYF,TGTGCCAGCCGCCGGGGACTAGCGGGCCTCAACCCCTACGAGCAGTACTTC
TRBJ1-2,TRBV27,TRBD1,few,CASSSTGTGGGYTF,TGTGCCAGCAGTTCCACCGGGACAGGGGGAGGCTACACCTTC
TRBJ2-7,TRBV28,.,.,CASSYRQTVYEQYF,TGTGCCAGCAGTTATCGACAGACAGTATACGAGCAGTACTTC
TRBJ2-3,TRBV9,.,few,CASSVADRVGTQYF,TGTGCCAGCAGCGTAGCCGATCGCGTCGGTACGCAGTATTTT
TRBJ2-5,TRBV4-1,.,few,CASSQDLQGSQETQYF,TGCGCCAGCAGCCAAGATCTACAGGGTAGCCAAGAGACCCAGTACTTC
TRBJ2-7,TRBV7-9,.,few,CASSFSFFDKQYF,TGTGCCAGCAGCTTTAGTTTCTTTGACAAGCAGTACTTC
TRBJ2-2,TRBV18,.,.,CASSPDNTGELFF,TGTGCCAGCTCACCTGACAACACCGGGGAGCTGTTTTTT
TRBJ2-7,TRBV7-9,.,few,CASSFRGPYEQYF,TGTGCCAGCAGCTTCAGGGGACCCTACGAGCAGTACTTC
TRBJ2-7,TRBV24-1,TRBD1,.,CATSGTATYEQYF,TGTGCCACCAGCGGGACAGCAACCTACGAGCAGTACTTC
TRBJ2-1,TRBV12-3/TRBV12-4,TRBD2,.,CASSPPDSPRTSLDNEQFF,TGTGCCAGCAGTCCTCCCGACAGCCCTCGGACTAGCCTCGACAATGAGCAGTTCTTC
TRBJ2-1,TRBV7-8,.,.,CASSFPRGSYNEQFF,TGTGCCAGCAGCTTCCCTAGGGGATCCTACAATGAGCAGTTCTTC
TRBJ2-2,TRBV28,.,.,CASRTLLAVDTGELFF,TGTGCCAGCAGGACCCTATTAGCGGTCGACACCGGGGAGCTGTTTTTT
TRBJ2-7,TRBV28,.,.,CASSLPPYYEQYF,TGTGCCAGCAGTTTACCTCCTTACTACGAGCAGTACTTC
TRBJ2-2,TRBV7-2,.,few,CASSLGYTGGELFF,TGTGCCAGCAGCTTAGGGTATACTGGCGGGGAGCTGTTTTTT
TRBJ2-5,TRBV5-5,TRBD2,.,CASSFGTTEETQYF,TGTGCCAGCAGCTTCGGGACTACTGAAGAGACCCAGTACTTC
TRBJ2-7,TRBV7-9,.,few,CASSSQGLGYEQYF,TGTGCCAGCAGCTCCCAGGGTCTCGGGTACGAGCAGTACTTC
TRBJ2-1,TRBV11-2,TRBD1,.,CASSLYSGQTYNEQFF,TGTGCCAGCAGCCTATACTCGGGACAGACTTACAATGAGCAGTTCTTC
TRBJ1-2,TRBV12-3/TRBV12-4,.,few,CASSPQGDLNYGYTF,TGTGCCAGCAGTCCACAGGGAGATTTAAACTATGGCTACACCTTC
TRBJ2-2,TRBV28,.,few,CASSPKPPNRAIRELFF,TGTGCCAGCAGTCCCAAGCCGCCGAACAGGGCGATTCGGGAGCTGTTTTTT
TRBJ2-3,TRBV14,TRBD1,few,CASSQLGQGRITQYF,TGTGCCAGCAGCCAATTGGGACAGGGGCGGATTACGCAGTATTTT
TRBJ2-2,TRBV27,TRBD1,.,CASRTGGVGELFF,TGTGCCAGCAGGACAGGGGGCGTGGGGGAGCTGTTTTTT
TRBJ2-3,TRBV18,TRBD2,many,CASSPTGGQDTQYF,TGTGCCAGCTCTCCCACGGGAGGGCAAGATACGCAGTATTTT
TRBJ1-6,TRBV7-9,.,.,CASSIGPANNSPLHF,TGTGCCAGCAGTATCGGCCCCGCTAATAATTCACCCCTCCACTTT
TRBJ2-7,TRBV28,.,few,CASRTRGPLEQYF,TGTGCCAGCAGGACACGCGGGCCTCTGGAGCAGTACTTC
TRBJ2-7,TRBV6-6,TRBD2,few,CASSRRTSGHYEQYF,TGTGCCAGCAGTCGTCGGACTAGCGGACACTACGAGCAGTACTTC
TRBJ2-7,TRBV15,.,.,CATSRDLSSYEQYF,TGTGCCACCAGCAGAGATCTCAGTTCCTACGAGCAGTACTTC
TRBJ1-1,TRBV7-8,.,many,CASSLVSYTEAFF,TGTGCCAGCAGCTTAGTTTCCTACACTGAAGCTTTCTTT
TRBJ2-4,TRBV7-9,TRBD2,few,CASSREGLGLAGSSKNIQYF,TGTGCCAGCAGCCGAGAGGGGTTGGGGCTAGCGGGGTCCAGCAAAAACATTCAGTACTTC
TRBJ2-7,TRBV7-2,.,.,CASSLVAADFYEQYF,TGTGCCAGCAGCTTAGTTGCGGCAGACTTCTACGAGCAGTACTTC
TRBJ2-3,TRBV11-2,TRBD2,.,CASSSGLAGVADTQYF,TGTGCCAGCAGCTCGGGACTAGCGGGAGTAGCAGATACGCAGTATTTT
TRBJ2-1,TRBV5-4,.,.,CASSLAGVHEQFF,TGTGCCAGCAGCTTGGCGGGAGTACATGAGCAGTTCTTC
TRBJ2-7,TRBV10-3,.,.,CAISESGSLYEQYF,TGTGCCATCAGTGAGAGTGGGAGCCTCTACGAGCAGTACTTC
TRBJ2-4,TRBV27,.,.,CASSSLHRLAKNIQYF,TGTGCCAGCAGTTCTCTGCACAGGCTGGCCAAAAACATTCAGTACTTC
TRBJ1-2,TRBV2,.,.,CASSGQLDGYTF,TGTGCCAGTTCCGGACAGTTGGATGGCTACACCTTC
TRBJ2-1,TRBV20-1,TRBD2,few,CSAGLAGAYNEQFF,TGCAGTGCCGGACTAGCGGGAGCCTACAATGAGCAGTTTTTC
TRBJ2-2,TRBV12-3/TRBV12-4,.,many,CASSFGAGELFF,.
TRBJ2-3,TRBV3-1,TRBD2,.,CASSLRGLVSDTQYF,TGTGCCAGCAGCCTCCGAGGACTAGTGTCAGATACGCAGTATTTT
TRBJ2-3,TRBV7-8,.,many,CASSSGAPRTQYF,TGTGCCAGCAGCTCGGGGGCGCCGCGGACGCAGTATTTT
TRBJ1-1,TRBV4-1,.,.,CASSQERDTEAFF,TGCGCCAGCAGCCAAGAACGGGACACTGAAGCTTTCTTT
TRBJ1-1,TRBV30,.,.,CAWSVRGYTEAFF,TGTGCCTGGAGTGTAAGGGGTTACACTGAAGCTTTCTTT
TRBJ2-2,TRBV12-3/TRBV12-4,.,many,CASSLKRRGELFF,TGTGCCAGCAGTTTGAAGCGGCGCGGGGAGCTGTTTTTT
TRBJ2-1,TRBV28,.,many,CASSTIRTDVFF,TGTGCCAGCAGTACCATCAGGACGGACGTGTTCTTC
TRBJ2-1,TRBV29-1,.,few,CSVEESGPNEQFF,TGCAGCGTTGAAGAATCCGGGCCCAATGAGCAGTTCTTC
TRBJ2-4,TRBV7-2,TRBD2,.,CASSLPRLAGSTVAKNIQYF,TGTGCCAGCAGCTTACCCCGACTAGCGGGATCGACCGTAGCCAAAAACATTCAGTACTTC